This entry is about one T cell receptor beta chain. Clones were read by immunoSEQ multiplex PCR, and TCRdb kept only the in-frame ones, dropping some. The sample shows about 150,000 clones, over 85% of them seen only once. The CDR3 is 17 amino acids. The V gene's germline CDR1 is MNHNY and CDR2 SVGAGI (reference sequence). V was trimmed by 5 bases and J by 0 bases, leaving 17 bases between them. This entry belongs to a study of control samples from healthy donors and cancer patients. Source material: blood. The rearrangement joins TRBV6-6 to TRBJ1-5; the D is unclear. The receptor's source is a man aged 40-50 years in good health. The CDR3 protein is CASSRTTEVHSNQPQHF. For the CDR3, the DNA is TGTGCCAGCAGTCGTACGACGGAGGTACATAGCAATCAGCCCCAGCATTTT.